These 6 T cell receptor beta chains were all obtained from the same sample, sequenced in a study of blood T cell repertoires in COVID-19. Using immunoSEQ multiplex PCR, the repertoire was profiled, and TCRdb retains in-frame clones only, with some absent. Of some 280,000 clones in the sample, around 91% were seen once. Sequencing used peripheral blood. These receptors were obtained from a woman in her sixties or seventies with acute or convalescent COVID-19.

This chain links TRBV2 with TRBJ1-5, with 9 bases aligning to TRBD1. CDR1 and CDR2 (germline): SNHLY, FYNNEI. The V gene end was trimmed by 6 bases and the J gene end by 3 bases; junction bases not matched to a gene: 9. The CDR3 totals 16 residues. CDR3 region: CASSANRGRVNQPQHF. The CDR3 DNA is TGTGCCAGCAGCGCAAACAGGGGGCGCGTCAATCAGCCCCAGCATTTT.

The V and J genes are TRBV20-1 and TRBJ2-3; D perhaps matches TRBD2 (5 bases). CDR3 size: 12 residues. V shed 3 bases and J shed 5 bases, with 9 bases lying between them. Germline CDR1 reads DFQATT; CDR2 reads SNEGSKA (reference sequence). The CDR3 bases are TGCAGTGCTAGTAGGACTGTAGATACGCAGTATTTT. Its translation: CSASRTVDTQYF.

The rearrangement links TRBV7-8 to TRBJ2-1; TRBD1 matches at 8 bases. The V gene end was trimmed by 3 bases and the J gene end by 9 bases; junction bases not matched to a gene: 10. Looked up from germline, CDR1 is SGHVS and CDR2 is FQNEAQ. CDR3 length: 15 residues. The CDR3 region is CASSLVQGAFGEQFF. The CDR3 coding sequence is TGTGCCAGCAGCTTGGTCCAGGGGGCGTTTGGTGAGCAGTTCTTC.

The rearrangement links TRBV4-3 to TRBJ2-3; the match to TRBD1 covers 8 bases. From germline, CDR1 is LGHNA and CDR2 YSLEER. CDR3 length: 16 amino acids. With 3 bases clipped from V and 7 bases from J, the junction kept 12 bases outside the gene matches. Here the CDR3 DNA reads TGCGCCAGCAGCCAGGGAACAGGGGGTGCGAGAAATACGCAGTATTTT. This sequence encodes CASSQGTGGARNTQYF.

This clone appeared once. This CDR3 is CATSDFDQPQHF. For the CDR3, the DNA is TGTGCCACCAGTGATTTCGATCAGCCCCAGCATTTT. The chain is built from TRBV24-1 and TRBJ1-5; D unclear. V dropped 1 base and J dropped 5 bases, with 2 bases sitting between them. CDR3 length: 12 residues. Germline values: CDR1 KGHDR, CDR2 SFDVKD.

This chain links TRBV29-1 with TRBJ2-1, with D possibly matching TRBD2 (6 bases). Trimming took off 3 bases at V and 10 bases at J, with 22 bases between the two ends. Germline V gives CDR1 SQVTM, CDR2 ANQGSEA. This CDR3 has 15 residues. CDR3 residues: CSVDPGTGGSWEQFF. For the CDR3, the DNA is TGCAGCGTTGATCCCGGGACTGGGGGATCGTGGGAGCAGTTCTTC.